This T cell receptor (beta chain) was found in a study of response to subunit inactivated influenza vaccine. TCRdb processed the RT-PCR reads anew with MiXCR; each CDR3 protein has one entry. The repertoire has 600,000 to 850,000 distinct CDR3 sequences, 14% of them found once; the top ten carry 6.5% to 8%. This clonotype was observed a handful of times. Its antigen remains unknown. General study findings and limits: There was a suggestion from the authors that each seasonal influenza vaccination recruits few new T cells.

V gave up 5 bases and J gave up 0 bases, with 11 bases separating them. The CDR3 is made up of 15 amino acids. CDR1 is MNHNS, CDR2 SASEGT, per germline. The receptor was isolated from a man aged 45-65 years who received an inactivated influenza vaccine. The chain employs TRBV6-1 and TRBJ1-3; D not certain. The material was PBMCs from blood, obtained less than 15 days before vaccination. CDR3 loop: CASSSTPFSGNTIYF. In nucleotides, the CDR3 is TGTGCCAGCAGTAGCACACCTTTCTCTGGAAACACCATATATTTT.